The 10 T cell receptor delta chains presented below share a single source sample, sequenced in a study of gamma-delta T cells after stem cell transplantation (dated by TCRdb to 2015 to 2016). Libraries were made using RT-PCR. The reads were generated on an Illumina MiSeq. TCRdb reprocessed the public data with the CATT caller; entries with the same nucleotide sequence were combined afterwards. This sample comprises fewer than 2,500 delta-chain clones, 1.2% of them detected only once. The biggest ten clones account for about 20% of the sample. What was sequenced was gamma-delta T cells. The receptor set was obtained from a human donor. It is not recorded whose cells these are; they may come from a transplant donor.

This clone was recorded a few times. It differs at one base from a far larger clone, so likely a read error. This chain uses TRDV2 with TRDJ3; TRDD3 aligns across 8 bases. The CDR3 spans 19 residues. Germline V CDR1 and CDR2: GEAIGNYY, EKD. Written as DNA, the CDR3 is TGTGCCAGTGACACCGCAACTGGGGGTATTTCCTGGGACACCCGACAGATGTTTTTC. Translating gives CASDTATGGISWDTRQMFF.

This clone appeared a few times. This likely reflects a read error, since a far larger clone is one base away. The same CDR3 arises from other DNA sequences in this sample as well. The V and J genes are TRDV1 and TRDJ4, with a tentative D call TRDD3 (6 bases). Germline V CDR1 and CDR2: TSWWSYY, QGS. The V end was cut by 2 bases, the J end by 4 bases, with 29 bases between. The CDR3 length is 19 residues. The CDR3 nucleotides are TGTGCTCTTGGGGAATTCCGACGGCCCTCCCCGGCCGGGGGACTACCCCTGATCTTT. Translated: CALGEFRRPSPAGGLPLIF.

Judged by abundance, this clone is large. The identical CDR3 is also encoded by other nucleotide sequences in the sample. The chain links TRDV2 to TRDJ1; D is uncertain. Trimming left V 3 bases short and J 3 bases short, with 19 bases between. This CDR3 has 16 amino acids. Germline values: CDR1 GEAIGNYY, CDR2 EKD. The CDR3 DNA follows: TGTGCCTGTGACTTGTTGACCCCTCTCTCCTCCGATAAACTCATCTTT. Its translation: CACDLLTPLSSDKLIF.

In the case of this clone: A far larger clone differs by one base, so this is likely a read error. The chain uses TRDV2 and TRDJ3; TRDD3 agrees at 8 bases. From germline, CDR1 is GEAIGNYY and CDR2 EKD. This CDR3 region has 19 residues. CDR3 in amino acids: CARDTATGGISWDTRQMFF. The DNA for the CDR3 is TGTGCCCGTGACACCGCAACTGGGGGTATTTCCTGGGACACCCGACAGATGTTTTTC.

A word on this clone: The protein that TCRdb holds for this DNA derives from a much larger clone and differs from the translated DNA at residue 20, which likely indicates a read error; the protein shown here is translated from the DNA. V usage is TRDV2 and J usage is TRDJ3, with 7 bases identical to TRDD3. CDR3 length: 26 residues. Germline CDR1 is GEAIGNYY and CDR2 is EKD. Written as DNA, the CDR3 is TGTGCCTGTGACACCGTAAAGCCCCCGGGGCTGGGGGCCACCCTTCTCAGTTCCTGGGTCACCCGACAGATGTTTTTC. Translation gives CACDTVKPPGLGATLLSSWVTRQMFF.

In this sample, this clone turned up a few times. TCRdb's protein, taken from a much larger clone, differs from this DNA's translation at residue 4, likely owing to a read error; the protein displayed comes from the DNA. The chain combines TRDV2 with TRDJ1; TRDD3 aligns across 10 bases. Per the germline V gene, CDR1 is GEAIGNYY and CDR2 is EKD. There are 16 residues in the CDR3. Losses at the gene ends were 5 bases for V and 3 bases for J; bases not matched to a gene: 11. CDR3 region: CACGALVLGDSDKLIF. The DNA of the CDR3 is TGTGCCTGTGGCGCGCTAGTACTGGGGGATTCCGATAAACTCATCTTT.

By its share, this clone is large. This same CDR3 is encoded by further DNA sequences in the sample. This chain uses TRDV2 with TRDJ1; 7 positions agree with TRDD3. The CDR3 is 16 residues long. Unmatched junction bases numbered 10, after V lost 3 bases and J lost 1 base. From germline, CDR1 is GEAIGNYY and CDR2 EKD. CDR3 sequence (DNA): TGTGCCTGTGACTTGGCTGGGGGCCCACGCACCGATAAACTCATCTTT. It yields the protein CACDLAGGPRTDKLIF.

This clone was counted a few times. TCRdb pairs this DNA with a much larger clone's protein that differs at residue 9, likely a read error; the protein shown was translated from the DNA. The chain joins TRDV2 to TRDJ1, with D perhaps matching TRDD1 (5 bases). The ends were cut back, 2 bases at V and 3 bases at J, with 21 bases in the middle. CDR1 and CDR2 from the germline V gene are GEAIGNYY and EKD. The CDR3 extends over 17 amino acids. The CDR3: CACDIIGLEEVSDKLIF. In nucleotides, the CDR3 is TGTGCCTGTGACATAATAGGGCTGGAGGAGGTCTCCGATAAACTCATCTTT.

Notes on this clone: A far larger clone is just one base off, so this is likely a read error. This sample also contains other DNA sequences that code for the same CDR3. CDR3 in amino acids: CACDLAGGPRTDKLIF. As DNA, the CDR3 is TGTGCCTGTGACTTGGCTGGGGGTCCACGCACCGATAAACTCATCTTT. The chain uses TRDV2 and TRDJ1; 7 bases are a match to TRDD3. The CDR3 sequence is 16 residues long. With V trimmed by 3 bases and J by 1 base, 10 bases remained unmatched. Per germline, CDR1 GEAIGNYY and CDR2 EKD.

This clone turned up a few times. The TCRdb protein comes from a much larger clone and disagrees with this DNA's translation at residue 8, likely due to a read error; the protein given here is derived from the DNA. This chain links TRDV2 with TRDJ3, with a possible D match to TRDD3 (6 bases). The germline CDR1 and CDR2 sequences are GEAIGNYY and EKD. The V gene lost 0 bases and the J gene lost 0 bases, with 14 bases spanning the gap. The CDR3 runs 19 residues. The CDR3 spells CACDTAGELHSWDTRQMFF. For the CDR3, the DNA is TGTGCCTGTGACACCGCTGGGGAACTCCACTCCTGGGACACCCGACAGATGTTTTTC.